This T cell receptor (beta chain) was identified in a study of CD8 T cells in ankylosing spondylitis. TCRdb processed the 5' RACE reads anew with MiXCR; each CDR3 protein has one entry. The sample records 200,000 to 250,000 distinct CDR3 sequences, about 17% being singletons. Deletions cut 7 bases from V and 0 bases from J, with 7 bases between. The CDR3 contains 13 residues. Germline CDR1 reads DFQATT; CDR2 reads SNEGSKA (reference sequence). Comments on this clonotype: Its target is unknown.

Points from the study as a whole: In ankylosing spondylitis blood, a motif of seven or eight highly homologous TCR beta variants appeared characteristic.

The chain employs TRBV20-1 and TRBJ2-6; D unclear. The receptor's source is a male donor with ankylosing spondylitis. The sample consisted of blood, either unsorted or a sorted T cell fraction (not recorded which). CDR3 sequence reads: CSVGISGANVLTF. The CDR3 bases are TGCAGTGTTGGGATCTCTGGGGCCAACGTCCTGACTTTC.